This entry describes one T cell receptor beta chain. No antigen is known for it. The CDR3 length is 15 residues. The germline V gene has CDR1 LNHDA and CDR2 SQIVND (reference sequence). V was shortened by 5 bases and J by 6 bases, with 14 bases between the two germline ends. Sequencing used immunoSEQ multiplex PCR; TCRdb keeps in-frame clones, though not all of them. This sample yields about 160,000 clones, of which 85% to 90% are seen a single time; about 4.3% belongs to the top ten. The entry originates in a study of T cell responses to AZD1222 COVID-19 vaccine. General study findings and limits: At baseline, just a handful of AZD1222 recipients tested seropositive. Donors were chiefly white British, with a greater number of females, and clonal diversity was perhaps underestimated. Spike-wide coverage was observed for vaccine-associated CD4 TCRs, with dominant responses at 160-218 and 743-854. After two AZD1222 doses, spike-specific TCR breadth and depth rose versus day 0.

The specimen was peripheral blood, collected 28 days after the second AZD1222 dose. The rearrangement joins TRBV19 to TRBJ1-6; no clear D gene. The source of this sequence is an adult who received the AZD1222 COVID-19 vaccine. In DNA, the CDR3 is TGTGCCAGTAGTCTGGACGGTTCGTCTAATTCACCCCTCCACTTT. It encodes CASSLDGSSNSPLHF.